This is a list of T cell receptor beta chains from one sample in a study of vaccination effects on CD4 cells after COVID-19. TCRdb keeps only in-frame clones here, not all; method: immunoSEQ multiplex PCR. The sample has some 40,000 clones, over 60% seen once. No antigen has been assigned to these receptors. The material was CD4+ T cells from PBMCs cultured without peptide, obtained after COVID-19 vaccination. All receptors derive from a human donor who had a prior SARS-CoV-2 infection. CDR3s include the opening cysteine and the closing phenylalanine or tryptophan. The D gene is left open where the match is weak. Clone sizes are given selectively: once, few, many, or a class where the clone is expanded.

clone size	D gene	V gene	J gene	CDR3 DNA	CDR3 protein
-	-	TRBV19	TRBJ2-5	TGTGCCAGTAGTATTATGTGGGGGCAAGAGACCCAGTACTTC	CASSIMWGQETQYF
-	TRBD1	TRBV12-3/TRBV12-4	TRBJ1-1	TGTGCCAGCAGGGGACAGCCGAATACTGAAGCTTTCTTT	CASRGQPNTEAFF
-	-	TRBV5-4	TRBJ2-5	TGTGCCAGCAGCTTGAGGTTCAGGGGCCAAGAGACCCAGTACTTC	CASSLRFRGQETQYF
-	TRBD2	TRBV2	TRBJ2-5	TGTGCCAGCAGAAGAGGGACTAGCGGGGGAGTTGGGGAGACCCAGTACTTC	CASRRGTSGGVGETQYF
few	-	TRBV30	TRBJ1-2	TGTGCCTGGAGTGTGGGGGGCCGGCTTGGCTACACCTTC	CAWSVGGRLGYTF
-	-	TRBV23-1	TRBJ2-5	TGCGCCAGCAGTCAACTGATACACCAAGAGACCCAGTACTTC	CASSQLIHQETQYF
-	TRBD1	TRBV19	TRBJ2-2	TGTGCCAGTAGTATGGGACAGGGGGCCGGGACCGGGGAGCTGTTTTTT	CASSMGQGAGTGELFF
-	-	TRBV11-3	TRBJ2-7	TGTGCCAGCAGCCGAGACGGGTCCCTGGGGTCCTACGAGCAGTACTTC	CASSRDGSLGSYEQYF
-	TRBD2	TRBV6-1	TRBJ2-5	TGTGCCAGCAGTGATATTGGGCTAGCGGGAGGACCTCGGATAGTAGAGACCCAGTACTTC	CASSDIGLAGGPRIVETQYF
-	TRBD1	TRBV5-1	TRBJ2-7	TGCGCCAGCAGCTGGGGGGGACAGGGAATAACCTACGAGCAGTACTTC	CASSWGGQGITYEQYF
-	-	TRBV6-6	TRBJ2-1	TGTGCCAGCAGTATCCGGACGGCCAATTCCTACAATGAGCAGTTCTTC	CASSIRTANSYNEQFF
few	-	TRBV7-2	TRBJ1-5	TGTGCCAGCAGCTTAGCGCCGACAAGCCCGCAGGGGCGCTCCAATCAGCCCCAGCATTTT	CASSLAPTSPQGRSNQPQHF
once	-	TRBV6-5	TRBJ2-5	TGTGCCACTCCCCCGGAGACCCAGTACTTC	CATPPETQYF
-	-	TRBV6-6	TRBJ1-4	TGTGCCAGCAGTTACTCATGGGTGGGGAATGAAAAACTGTTTTTT	CASSYSWVGNEKLFF
once	TRBD2	TRBV5-1	TRBJ2-3	TGCGCCAGCAGCTTGACTAGCGGGAGGGGAAAATTTGGGTATTTT	CASSLTSGRGKFGYF
medium-sized	-	TRBV2	TRBJ2-1	TGTGCCAGCAGTGGGTTTGGCTCCAGTAATGAGCAGTTCTTC	CASSGFGSSNEQFF
-	-	TRBV30	TRBJ2-7	TGTGCCTGGAGCGACGGGGCATCCTACGAGCAGTACTTC	CAWSDGASYEQYF
-	-	TRBV7-2	TRBJ2-3	TGTGCCAGCAGCTTAGTTGGCGGGCCGACAGATACGCAGTATTTT	CASSLVGGPTDTQYF
once	-	TRBV28	TRBJ1-2	TGTGCCAGCGTGACGGGGTTTTCTAACTATGGCTACACCTTC	CASVTGFSNYGYTF
few	TRBD1	TRBV4-2	TRBJ2-7	TGTGCCAGCAGCCAAATGGGGACAGGGGGGTCCTACGAGCAGTACTTC	CASSQMGTGGSYEQYF
-	-	TRBV3-1/TRBV3-2	TRBJ2-3	TGTGCCAGCAGCCAAGCCCCTCCGCCAGATACGCAGTATTTT	CASSQAPPPDTQYF
-	TRBD2	TRBV18	TRBJ2-7	TGTGCCAGCTCCCCAGGTAGCGGGAGCATCACCTACGAGCAGTACTTC	CASSPGSGSITYEQYF
-	-	TRBV12-5	TRBJ1-1	TGTGCTAGTGGTTCGGAAGGGGGTATTGGGGCTTTCTTT	CASGSEGGIGAFF
-	TRBD1	TRBV5-5	TRBJ1-2	TGTGCCAGCAGCTTGGCCCCGGGACAGGACTATGGCTACACCTTC	CASSLAPGQDYGYTF
-	TRBD1	TRBV10-3	TRBJ1-4	TGTGCCATCAGTGAGTCGGTAGGGGGCGCGGAAAAACTGTTTTTT	CAISESVGGAEKLFF
-	-	TRBV25-1	TRBJ2-7	TGTGCCAGCACCGAGTACAACTCCTACGAGCAGTACTTC	CASTEYNSYEQYF
few	-	TRBV30	TRBJ2-2	TGTGCCTGGAGTGTACAGGGGGGGGCCGCCGGGGAGCTGTTTTTT	CAWSVQGGAAGELFF
-	-	TRBV5-1	TRBJ2-5	TGCGCCAGCAGCCAGAGGGGGGAGACCCAGTACTTC	CASSQRGETQYF
few	TRBD1	TRBV3-1/TRBV3-2	TRBJ1-6	TGTGCCAGCAGCCAAAGGACAGGGGGGTCACCCCTCCACTTT	CASSQRTGGSPLHF
-	TRBD2	TRBV4-2	TRBJ2-5	TGTGCCAGCAGAGCGGGTAGCGGGGTGCAAGAGGCCCAGTACTTC	CASRAGSGVQEAQYF
-	-	TRBV11-1	TRBJ1-1	TGTGCCAGCAGTTTCCCCGGACAGAACACTGAAGCTTTCTTT	CASSFPGQNTEAFF